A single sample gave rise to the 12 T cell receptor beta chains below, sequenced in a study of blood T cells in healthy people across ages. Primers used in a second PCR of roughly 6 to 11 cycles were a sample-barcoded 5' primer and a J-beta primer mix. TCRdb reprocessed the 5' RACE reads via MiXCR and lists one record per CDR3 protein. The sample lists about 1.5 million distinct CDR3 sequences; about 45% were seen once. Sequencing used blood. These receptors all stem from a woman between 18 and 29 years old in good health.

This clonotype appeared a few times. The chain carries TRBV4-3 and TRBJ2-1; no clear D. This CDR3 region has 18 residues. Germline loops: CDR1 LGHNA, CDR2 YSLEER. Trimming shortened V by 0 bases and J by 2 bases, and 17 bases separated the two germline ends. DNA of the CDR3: TGCGCCAGCAGCCAAGAAGTAGGTCCCGGGCGTCCCTACAATGAGCAGTTCTTC. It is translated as CASSQEVGPGRPYNEQFF.

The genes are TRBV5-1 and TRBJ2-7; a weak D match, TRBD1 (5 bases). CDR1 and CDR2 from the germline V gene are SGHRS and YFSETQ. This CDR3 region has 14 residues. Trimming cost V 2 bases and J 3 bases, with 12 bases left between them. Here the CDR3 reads CASSLALRGYEQYF. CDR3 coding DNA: TGCGCCAGCAGCTTAGCCCTAAGGGGCTACGAGCAGTACTTC.

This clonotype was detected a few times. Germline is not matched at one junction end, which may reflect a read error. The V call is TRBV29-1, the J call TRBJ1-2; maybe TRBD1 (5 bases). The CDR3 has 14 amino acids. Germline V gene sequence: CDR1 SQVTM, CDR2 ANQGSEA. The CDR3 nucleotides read TGCTGCGTTGAAGTCGGGGCAGGGATCTATGGCTACACCTTC. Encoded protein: CCVEVGAGIYGYTF.

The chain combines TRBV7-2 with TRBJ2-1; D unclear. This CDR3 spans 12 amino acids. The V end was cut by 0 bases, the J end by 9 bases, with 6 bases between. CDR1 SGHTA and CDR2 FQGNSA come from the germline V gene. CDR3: CASSLAACEQFF. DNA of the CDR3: TGTGCCAGCAGCTTAGCAGCATGTGAGCAGTTCTTC.

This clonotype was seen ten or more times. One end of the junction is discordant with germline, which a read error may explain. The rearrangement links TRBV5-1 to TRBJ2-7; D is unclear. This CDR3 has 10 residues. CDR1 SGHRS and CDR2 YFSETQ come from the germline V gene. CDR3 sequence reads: CASSFYEQYF. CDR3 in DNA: TGTGCCAGCAGTTTCTACGAGCAGTACTTC.

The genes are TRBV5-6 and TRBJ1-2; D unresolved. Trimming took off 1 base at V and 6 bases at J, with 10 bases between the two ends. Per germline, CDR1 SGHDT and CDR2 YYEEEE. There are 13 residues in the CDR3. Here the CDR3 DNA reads TGTGCCAGCAGCTTGTTGGGTGAGGATGGCTACACCTTC. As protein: CASSLLGEDGYTF.

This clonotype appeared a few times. The DNA of the CDR3 is TGCAGTGCTAGCACTAGGATTTATGAGCAGTTCTTC. Translating it yields CSASTRIYEQFF. The chain recombines TRBV20-1 with TRBJ2-1; weak D call: TRBD2 (5 bases). Germline V gene data show CDR1 as DFQATT and CDR2 as SNEGSKA (reference sequence). V was cut by 3 bases and J by 8 bases, with 11 bases left in between. CDR3 length: 12 amino acids.

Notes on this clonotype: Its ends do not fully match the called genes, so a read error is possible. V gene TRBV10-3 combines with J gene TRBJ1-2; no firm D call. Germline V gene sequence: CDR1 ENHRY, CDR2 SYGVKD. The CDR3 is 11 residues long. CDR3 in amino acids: CGISVEGGYTF. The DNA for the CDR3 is TGTGGCATCAGTGTCGAGGGTGGCTACACCTTC.

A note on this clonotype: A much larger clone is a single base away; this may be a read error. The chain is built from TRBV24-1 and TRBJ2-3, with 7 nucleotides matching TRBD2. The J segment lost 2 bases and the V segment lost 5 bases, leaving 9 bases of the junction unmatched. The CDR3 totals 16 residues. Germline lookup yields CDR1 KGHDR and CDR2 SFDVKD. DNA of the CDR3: TGTGCCACCAGTGGCTACGACCTAGCGGACACAGATACGCAGTATTTT. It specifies CATSGYDLADTDTQYF.

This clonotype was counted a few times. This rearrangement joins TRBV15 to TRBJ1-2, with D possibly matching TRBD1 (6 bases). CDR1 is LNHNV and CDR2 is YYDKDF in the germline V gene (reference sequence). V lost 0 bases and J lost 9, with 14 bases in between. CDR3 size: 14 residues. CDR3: CATSRDGGGRRYTF. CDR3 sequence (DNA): TGTGCCACCAGCAGAGATGGAGGGGGTAGACGCTACACCTTC.

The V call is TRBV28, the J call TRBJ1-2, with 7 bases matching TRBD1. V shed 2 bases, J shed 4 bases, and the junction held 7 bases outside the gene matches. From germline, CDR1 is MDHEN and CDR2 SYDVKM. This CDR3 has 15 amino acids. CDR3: CASSLHGQESYGYTF. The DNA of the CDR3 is TGTGCCAGCAGTTTACACGGACAGGAGAGCTATGGCTACACCTTC.

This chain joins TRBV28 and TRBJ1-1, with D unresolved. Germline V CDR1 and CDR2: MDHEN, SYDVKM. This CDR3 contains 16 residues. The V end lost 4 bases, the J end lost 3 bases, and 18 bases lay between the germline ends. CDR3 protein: CASSSRSWLMDTEAFF. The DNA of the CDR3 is TGTGCCAGCAGTTCCCGTTCTTGGCTGATGGACACTGAAGCTTTCTTT.